This note documents a single TCR beta chain sequence. The source of the sample is a study of T cells in Graves' hyperthyroidism and ophthalmopathy. In making diagnoses, clinical symptoms, serum thyroxine and TRAb, thyroid ultrasound and orbital computed tomography were all used. Regions amplified from RNA transcripts were the TCR beta CDR3 regions. The HTBI primer set was used in a first-round RT-PCR of the TCR CDR3. TCRdb re-derived calls from the multiplex PCR reads in MiXCR, one entry per CDR3 protein. The table lists around 620,000 distinct CDR3 sequences, around 45% of them singletons, with under 20% in the top ten. CDR3 length: 20 amino acids. The V segment lost 5 bases and the J segment 2 bases; nucleotides outside the gene matches: 20. The germline gives CDR1 MGHDK, CDR2 SYGVNS.

The chain combines TRBV25-1 with TRBJ1-5, with TRBD1 identical over 8 bases. The specimen sequenced was peripheral blood or thyroid tissue (not recorded which). The clonotype originates from an adult woman with Graves' disease, either hyperthyroidism or ophthalmopathy (not recorded which). DNA of the CDR3: TGTGCCAGCAGTCGCCACCTTTGGGGACAGGCTTTTCGGGGCAATCAGCCCCAGCATTTT. Its protein is CASSRHLWGQAFRGNQPQHF. Full variable domain (missing parts from reference TRBV25-1 and TRBJ1-5): EADIYQTPRYLVIGTGKKITLECSQTMGHDKMYWYQQDPGMELHLIHYSYGVNSTEKGDLSSESTVSRIRTEHFPLTLESARPSHTSQYLCASSRHLWGQAFRGNQPQHFGDGTRLSIL.